This T cell receptor (beta chain) was found in a study of early T cells in non-severe SARS-CoV-2 infection. The study, taken as a whole, reports: VDJdb-based matching was biased toward anti-spike CD8 responses and missed private and CD4 specificities.

This CDR3 region has 15 residues. From germline, CDR1 is SGDLS and CDR2 YYNGEE. Trimming took 0 bases from V and 4 from J, leaving 11 bases between them. Individual cDNA molecules received unique molecular identifiers during library preparation. TCRdb analysed the 5' RACE reads with MiXCR anew, one entry per CDR3 protein. The table records tens of thousands of distinct CDR3 sequences, over 10% of them present only once. This clonotype has ten or more counts. What it recognizes is unknown. The chain is built from TRBV9 and TRBJ2-1, with no clear D. The clonotype comes from an adult who was a healthcare worker with PCR-confirmed SARS-CoV-2 infection or an uninfected control (not recorded which). Specimen: whole blood, collected at baseline. The CDR3 loop is CASSVDSPNYNEQFF. In DNA form, the CDR3 reads TGTGCCAGCAGCGTAGATTCGCCCAATTACAATGAGCAGTTCTTC.